These 12 T cell receptor beta chains were sequenced from one sample in a study of blood T cell repertoires in COVID-19. Method: immunoSEQ multiplex PCR; TCRdb's copy keeps in-frame clones and lacks some. Of around 300,000 clones in the sample, approximately 88% are singletons; the top ten hold around 4.6%. Input material: PBMCs or T cells enriched from blood (not recorded which). These receptors were collected from a man aged 25 to 40 who had recovered from COVID-19.

The V call is TRBV28, the J call TRBJ2-7; 8 bases fit TRBD1. The CDR3 consists of 14 residues. Germline assignment: CDR1 MDHEN and CDR2 SYDVKM. Trimming took 6 bases from V and 2 from J; bases not matched to a gene: 6. The CDR3 is CASSGTGTTYEQYF. CDR3 DNA sequence: TGTGCCAGCAGCGGGACAGGTACCACCTACGAGCAGTACTTC.

The CDR3 DNA follows: TGTGCCACCAGCAGAGGAGGGACAGGGAACACTGAAGCTTTCTTT. Translation: CATSRGGTGNTEAFF. V usage is TRBV15 and J usage is TRBJ1-1, with 8 bases fitting TRBD1. Germline V CDR1 and CDR2: LNHNV, YYDKDF (reference sequence). Unmatched junction bases numbered 2, after V lost 1 base and J lost 1 base. The CDR3 is 15 amino acids.

There are a few counts of this clone. The V and J genes are TRBV7-6 and TRBJ1-5; 11 bases agree with TRBD1. The CDR3 loop spans 19 amino acids. Germline values: CDR1 SGHVS, CDR2 FNYEAQ. V dropped 1 base and J dropped 3; count of bases not matched to a gene: 11. The CDR3 loop is CASSLEFWTGGQNNQPQHF. The CDR3 bases are TGTGCCAGCAGCTTAGAGTTCTGGACAGGGGGCCAAAACAATCAGCCCCAGCATTTT. The full variable domain, rest sourced from reference TRBV7-6 and TRBJ1-5, is GAGVSQSPRYKVTKRGQDVALRCDPISGHVSLYWYRQALGQGPEFLTYFNYEAQQDKSGLPNDRFSAERPEGSISTLTIQRTEQRDSAMYRCASSLEFWTGGQNNQPQHFGDGTRLSIL.

This rearrangement joins TRBV7-9 to TRBJ1-1, with TRBD1 identical over 10 bases. Losses at the gene ends were 5 bases for V and 6 bases for J; bases not matched to a gene: 3. The CDR3 is 13 residues long. The V gene's germline CDR1 is SEHNR and CDR2 FQNEAQ (reference sequence). CDR3 residues: CASSVGQGAEAFF. In nucleotides, the CDR3 is TGTGCCAGCAGCGTAGGACAGGGGGCTGAAGCTTTCTTT.

The J gene is TRBJ1-2, the V gene TRBV2, with 10 bases matching TRBD1. There are 15 residues in the CDR3. V lost 1 base, J lost 3 bases, and 2 bases stayed unmatched. Germline values: CDR1 SNHLY, CDR2 FYNNEI. DNA for the CDR3: TGTGCCAGCAGTGAAGAGGGACAGGGGCACTATGGCTACACCTTC. This translates into CASSEEGQGHYGYTF. Complete variable domain (other parts from reference TRBV2 and TRBJ1-2): EPEVTQTPSHQVTQMGQEVILRCVPISNHLYFYWYRQILGQKVEFLVSFYNNEISEKSEIFDDQFSVERPDGSNFTLKIRSTKLEDSAMYFCASSEEGQGHYGYTFGSGTRLTVV.

This chain links TRBV27 with TRBJ1-1, with 8 bases that match TRBD1. V dropped 4 bases and J dropped 4; count of bases not matched to a gene: 2. The CDR3 has 13 amino acids. From germline, CDR1 is MNHEY and CDR2 SMNVEV (reference sequence). The CDR3 nucleotides read TGTGCCAGCAGTTCGACAGGGGTCACTGAAGCTTTCTTT. Protein product: CASSSTGVTEAFF.

Details on this clone: The sample holds other DNA sequences that translate to the same CDR3. The V gene is TRBV5-1, the J gene TRBJ1-5, with TRBD1 identical over 10 bases. Germline V gene sequence: CDR1 SGHRS, CDR2 YFSETQ. The CDR3 extends over 15 amino acids. V shed 0 bases, J shed 4 bases, and the junction held 1 base outside the gene matches. The CDR3 DNA sequence: TGCGCCAGCAGCTTGGGACAGGGGGCAAATCAGCCCCAGCATTTT. It yields the protein CASSLGQGANQPQHF. The variable domain in full, completed from reference TRBV5-1 and TRBJ1-5, reads KAGVTQTPRYLIKTRGQQVTLSCSPISGHRSVSWYQQTPGQGLQFLFEYFSETQRNKGNFPGRFSGRQFSNSRSEMNVSTLELGDSALYLCASSLGQGANQPQHFGDGTRLSIL.

V gene TRBV18 combines with J gene TRBJ1-1; D remains unclear. V was clipped by 0 bases and J by 5 bases, with 19 bases between them. Germline CDR1 KGHSH, CDR2 LQKENI. The CDR3 has 17 amino acids. The CDR3 loop is CASSPPWQLGGLTEAFF. Here the CDR3 DNA reads TGTGCCAGCTCACCACCGTGGCAGCTAGGAGGGTTGACTGAAGCTTTCTTT.

V is TRBV5-1 and J is TRBJ2-3; TRBD2 might be the D (5 bases). V lost 3 bases and J 2 bases, leaving 16 bases between the germline ends. Germline CDR1 is SGHRS and CDR2 is YFSETQ. The CDR3 length is 16 residues. The CDR3 sequence: CASSSLEAHFTDTQYF. The CDR3 coding sequence is TGCGCCAGCAGCTCCCTGGAGGCACATTTCACAGATACGCAGTATTTT.

The V and J genes are TRBV7-8 and TRBJ1-4; 10 nucleotides agree with TRBD1. Losses at the gene ends were 5 bases for V and 8 bases for J; bases not matched to a gene: 11. CDR1 and CDR2 (germline): SGHVS, FQNEAQ. There are 16 residues in the CDR3. CDR3 region: CASSKTGTGVGEKLFF. CDR3 DNA: TGTGCCAGCAGCAAAACCGGGACAGGGGTAGGGGAAAAACTGTTTTTT.

This chain joins TRBV7-3 and TRBJ2-3; 8 nucleotides line up with TRBD2. Trimming removed 4 bases from V and 2 bases from J; junction bases left unmatched: 5. The germline CDR1 and CDR2 sequences are SGHTA and FQGTGA. CDR3 length: 15 amino acids. The CDR3 sequence is CASSSGLAITDTQYF. In nucleotides, the CDR3 is TGTGCCAGCAGCTCCGGACTAGCTATCACAGATACGCAGTATTTT.

Remarks on this clone: One junction end disagrees with the germline gene, perhaps due to a read error. J is TRBJ1-2 and V is TRBV5-1; tentatively, D is TRBD1 (6 bases). CDR1 SGHRS and CDR2 YFSETQ come from the germline V gene. The CDR3 has 13 amino acids. In DNA form, the CDR3 reads TGCGCCAGCAGCGCCGTCGGTGGACAGAGCTCCCGATTC. This codes for CASSAVGGQSSRF. The full variable domain, with the rest looked up from reference TRBV5-1 and TRBJ1-2, is KAGVTQTPRYLIKTRGQQVTLSCSPISGHRSVSWYQQTPGQGLQFLFEYFSETQRNKGNFPGRFSGRQFSNSRSEMNVSTLELGDSALYLCASSAVGGQSSRFGSGTRLTVV.